Each of the 21 T cell receptor beta chains below was sequenced from the same sample in a study of T cell responses to AZD1222 COVID-19 vaccine. The data were produced by immunoSEQ multiplex PCR, yet TCRdb's version contains in-frame clones alone and is incomplete. The sample includes about 120,000 clones, nearly 90% seen only once; the top ten take about 3%. The sample consisted of peripheral blood, taken on day 0 of AZD1222 vaccination. All receptors come from an adult in good health.

The chain joins TRBV19 to TRBJ1-6, with TRBD1 matching over 7 bases. This CDR3 comprises 19 residues. The germline CDR1 and CDR2 sequences are LNHDA and SQIVND (reference sequence). V shed 3 bases and J 0 bases; nucleotides not matched to a gene: 11. The CDR3 sequence: CASSMGTHRGSSYNSPLHF. In DNA form, the CDR3 reads TGTGCCAGTAGTATGGGGACACACAGGGGAAGCTCCTATAATTCACCCCTCCACTTT. The complete variable domain, with remaining parts taken from reference TRBV19 and TRBJ1-6, reads DGGITQSPKYLFRKEGQNVTLSCEQNLNHDAMYWYRQDPGQGLRLIYYSQIVNDFQKGDIAEGYSVSREKKESFPLTVTSAQKNPTAFYLCASSMGTHRGSSYNSPLHFGNGTRLTVT.

In nucleotides, the CDR3 is TGTGCCAGTAGTATTAAGGGACAGACGAACACTGAAGCTTTCTTT. Its protein product is CASSIKGQTNTEAFF. This chain connects TRBV19 to TRBJ1-1; 7 nucleotides match TRBD1. This CDR3 is built from 15 residues. V was pared by 3 bases and J by 1 base, with 5 bases of the junction left unmatched. In germline, CDR1 is LNHDA, CDR2 SQIVND (reference sequence).

The chain recombines TRBV7-9 with TRBJ1-1; D is possibly TRBD1 (6 bases). V was clipped by 1 base and J by 5 bases, with 23 bases between them. The germline gives CDR1 SEHNR, CDR2 FQNEAQ (reference sequence). The CDR3 sequence is 18 residues long. This CDR3 reads CASSLDRPGTNGETEAFF. As DNA, the CDR3 is TGTGCCAGCAGCTTAGATCGGCCCGGGACAAACGGCGAGACTGAAGCTTTCTTT.

The chain employs TRBV9 and TRBJ2-7; 7 bases align to TRBD2. The trim removed 0 bases at V and 8 bases at J, leaving 11 bases unmatched. CDR3 size: 15 residues. CDR1 and CDR2 (germline): SGDLS, YYNGEE. The CDR3 DNA follows: TGTGCCAGCAGCGTAGCTGTGGGAGGGGACTCCAAGCAGTACTTC. It codes for CASSVAVGGDSKQYF.

V and J are TRBV28 and TRBJ1-6; 8 nucleotides agree with TRBD1. The germline V gene has CDR1 MDHEN and CDR2 SYDVKM. This CDR3 comprises 19 residues. V shed 3 bases and J 8 bases; nucleotides not matched to a gene: 18. The CDR3 loop is CASSFRVVRQGSLYSPLHF. The CDR3 bases are TGTGCCAGCAGTTTTCGTGTGGTGAGACAGGGGAGTTTGTATTCACCCCTCCACTTT.

There are many counts of this clone. Other DNA sequences of this sample code for an identical CDR3. The chain couples TRBV5-4 to TRBJ2-2; no definite D call. V lost 0 bases, J lost 1 base, and 7 bases lay in between. The germline gives CDR1 SGHNT, CDR2 YYREEE (reference sequence). The length of the CDR3 is 15 residues. The CDR3 nucleotides are TGTGCCAGCAGCTTGGACAGTCTGAACACCGGGGAGCTGTTTTTT. Protein product: CASSLDSLNTGELFF.

This clone has only one observation. This sequence joins TRBV29-1 and TRBJ2-1, with 14 bases identical to TRBD2. The J segment lost 8 bases and the V segment lost 0 bases, leaving 18 bases of the junction unmatched. CDR3 length equals 20 residues. Germline V gives CDR1 SQVTM, CDR2 ANQGSEA. The DNA of the CDR3 is TGCAGCGTTGAAGATGGGACTAGCGGGAGCATTTTGTCGGCGCGCGATGAGCAGTTCTTC. As protein: CSVEDGTSGSILSARDEQFF.

The V call is TRBV2, the J call TRBJ1-5; 9 nucleotides agree with TRBD1. Germline loops: CDR1 SNHLY, CDR2 FYNNEI. CDR3 length: 15 amino acids. After removal of 3 bases from V and 5 bases from J, the junction contained 5 bases not matched to a gene. In DNA form, the CDR3 reads TGTGCCAGCAGTGAGAGACAGGGGGGGTATCAGCCCCAGCATTTT. Translating gives CASSERQGGYQPQHF.

The rearrangement joins TRBV30 to TRBJ1-1; D not certain. Trimming took 0 bases from V and 8 from J, leaving 13 bases between them. This CDR3 is built from 13 residues. Germline lookup yields CDR1 GTSNPN and CDR2 SVGIG (reference sequence). The CDR3 DNA is TGTGCCTGGAGTGTATCCGGTCGTACCGAAGCTTTCTTT. Protein sequence: CAWSVSGRTEAFF.

As for this clone: Different DNA sequences within this sample yield the same CDR3. The chain combines TRBV7-2 with TRBJ2-7; the match to TRBD2 covers 7 bases. The V gene end was trimmed by 5 bases and the J gene end by 4 bases; junction bases not matched to a gene: 2. CDR3 length: 12 residues. Looked up from germline, CDR1 is SGHTA and CDR2 is FQGNSA. The CDR3 protein is CASSPGGYEQYF. The CDR3 DNA reads as TGTGCCAGCAGCCCGGGGGGATACGAGCAGTACTTC.

The sample holds one count of this clone. The CDR3 region has the DNA TGTGCCAGCAGTAAGTACGGCTCCTACGAGCAGTACTTC. This gives the protein CASSKYGSYEQYF. This sequence joins TRBV12-3 or TRBV12-4 and TRBJ2-7; D gene uncertain. This CDR3 comprises 13 residues. Deletions cut 5 bases from V and 0 bases from J, with 8 bases between.

Concerning this clone: At one boundary the junction diverges from the germline segment, which might be a read error. The rearrangement uses TRBV5-4 and TRBJ2-1; 10 nucleotides match TRBD1. Germline V lookup: CDR1 SGHNT, CDR2 YYREEE (reference sequence). The CDR3 consists of 17 residues. The CDR3 nucleotides are TGTGCCAGCAGCGGGCACCCGGGACAGGGGACCTACAGTGAGCAGTTCTTC. Encoded protein: CASSGHPGQGTYSEQFF.

CDR3 sequence reads: CASSSRQRTNEKLFF. In nucleotides, the CDR3 is TGTGCCAGCAGCTCCCGACAGCGGACTAATGAAAAACTGTTTTTT. This chain uses TRBV11-1 with TRBJ1-4; the D gene is possibly TRBD1 (5 bases). The ends were cut back, 4 bases at V and 2 bases at J, with 11 bases in the middle. Looked up from germline, CDR1 is SGHAT and CDR2 is FQDESV (reference sequence). The CDR3 is 15 residues long. Full variable domain (missing parts from reference TRBV11-1 and TRBJ1-4): EAEVAQSPRYKITEKSQAVAFWCDPISGHATLYWYRQILGQGPELLVQFQDESVVDDSQLPKDRFSAERLKGVDSTLKIQPAELGDSAMYLCASSSRQRTNEKLFFGSGTQLSVL.

V is TRBV6-2 or TRBV6-3 and J is TRBJ1-5; D ambiguous. This CDR3 comprises 12 residues. The germline CDR1 and CDR2 sequences are MNHEY and SVGEGT. Trimming pared 3 bases from V and 5 bases from J, leaving 5 bases between. CDR3 nucleotide sequence: TGTGCCAGCAGTTATGGGGATCAGCCCCAGCATTTT. It is translated as CASSYGDQPQHF.

This rearrangement joins TRBV7-9 to TRBJ2-7; D is possibly TRBD1 (6 bases). Trimming left V 5 bases short and J 7 bases short, with 21 bases between. The germline V gene has CDR1 SEHNR and CDR2 FQNEAQ (reference sequence). The CDR3 runs 15 residues. CDR3 sequence reads: CASSTWTSRGGEQYF. The CDR3 region has the DNA TGTGCCAGCAGCACCTGGACAAGCAGGGGCGGAGAGCAGTACTTC.

CDR3 in DNA: TGTGCCAGCAGCTTTGACGGACAGGGGGCGCAGGGCTACACCTTC. Residues: CASSFDGQGAQGYTF. The chain recombines TRBV7-2 with TRBJ1-2, with 11 bases lining up with TRBD1. The CDR3 contains 15 residues. From germline, CDR1 is SGHTA and CDR2 FQGNSA. V was pared by 3 bases and J by 8 bases, with 8 bases of the junction left unmatched.

The rearrangement joins TRBV4-3 to TRBJ2-3; possible D gene TRBD1, 6 bases. This CDR3 has 15 amino acids. V lost 0 bases to trimming and J lost 2 bases, with 9 bases between them. CDR1 and CDR2 from the germline V gene are LGHNA and YSLEER. The CDR3 DNA is TGCGCCAGCAGCCAAGAAAACAGGGACACAGATACGCAGTATTTT. Residues: CASSQENRDTDTQYF.

The rearrangement joins TRBV7-2 to TRBJ1-1; 9 bases are shared with TRBD1. Germline CDR1 and CDR2: SGHTA and FQGNSA. V trimming: 1 base; J trimming: 4 bases; junction bases outside the gene matches: 4. This CDR3 has 15 residues. The CDR3 sequence is CASSLVPTGGTEAFF. The CDR3 region has the DNA TGTGCCAGCAGCTTAGTCCCGACAGGGGGCACTGAAGCTTTCTTT.

A few counts support this clone. V gene TRBV6-2 or TRBV6-3 combines with J gene TRBJ1-2; no firm D call. Trimming shortened V by 4 bases and J by 4 bases, and 13 bases separated the two germline ends. Germline V gives CDR1 MNHEY, CDR2 SVGEGT. The CDR3 runs 14 residues. CDR3 DNA sequence: TGTGCCAGCAGTTCGACCCCCGTCCTCTATGGCTACACCTTC. It translates to CASSSTPVLYGYTF.

This chain connects TRBV4-2 to TRBJ1-3; the D is unclear. Germline V CDR1 and CDR2: LGHNA, YNFKEQ. V lost 10 bases to trimming and J lost 3 bases, with 16 bases between them. The CDR3 is 14 residues long. The CDR3 sequence is CATRRGDNGNTIYF. As DNA, the CDR3 is TGTGCCACCCGACGAGGAGACAATGGAAACACCATATATTTT.

V usage is TRBV19 and J usage is TRBJ2-3; D is tentatively TRBD1 or TRBD2 (5 bases each). V shed 1 base and J shed 7 bases, with 21 bases lying between them. The germline gives CDR1 LNHDA, CDR2 SQIVND (reference sequence). The CDR3 covers 17 residues. The CDR3 nucleotides read TGTGCCAGTAGTATAGGTCGCCTGGCCTTCGGGACGAATACGCAGTATTTT. It encodes CASSIGRLAFGTNTQYF.